This passage covers 3 T cell receptor beta chains from one sample sequenced in a study of blood T cell repertoires in COVID-19. Sequencing was performed with immunoSEQ multiplex PCR; in TCRdb, only in-frame clones are kept and a portion is missing. The sample yields under 150,000 clones, around 89% seen once. Sequencing input: peripheral blood. All receptors derive from a woman between 55 and 75 years old with active COVID-19.

V and J are TRBV5-4 and TRBJ1-1; tentatively, D is TRBD1 (6 bases). The length of the CDR3 is 14 residues. V lost 0 bases and J lost 3, with 9 bases in between. The germline CDR1 and CDR2 sequences are SGHNT and YYREEE (reference sequence). CDR3 bases: TGTGCCAGCAGCTTGGTCCAGGGGCACACTGAAGCTTTCTTT. It encodes CASSLVQGHTEAFF.

This chain links TRBV7-9 with TRBJ1-2; the match to TRBD1 covers 7 bases. The CDR3 is 15 amino acids. V dropped 7 bases and J dropped 4; count of bases not matched to a gene: 12. Germline loops: CDR1 SEHNR, CDR2 FQNEAQ (reference sequence). The CDR3 coding sequence is TGTGCCAGCAATTTACCCCGAGGGGGCTTCTATGGCTACACCTTC. Protein sequence: CASNLPRGGFYGYTF.

The genes are TRBV28 and TRBJ2-7; 9 bases are shared with TRBD1. Germline assignment: CDR1 MDHEN and CDR2 SYDVKM. This CDR3 comprises 14 residues. V was clipped by 7 bases and J by 4 bases; unmatched bases: 8. In nucleotides, the CDR3 is TGTGCCAGCAACCCGGGACAGGGTAGTTACGAGCAGTACTTC. This codes for CASNPGQGSYEQYF.